These 3 T cell receptor beta chains were all obtained from the same sample, sequenced in a study of blood T cell repertoires in COVID-19. Assay used: immunoSEQ multiplex PCR; TCRdb lists only in-frame clones, some missing. The data show roughly 190,000 clones, approximately 84% seen once. Specimen: peripheral blood. These receptors all come from a human donor with acute or convalescent COVID-19. The donor label of this sample is uncertain.

V and J are TRBV15 and TRBJ1-1; 10 nucleotides agree with TRBD1. Germline CDR1 LNHNV, CDR2 YYDKDF (reference sequence). V lost 6 bases to trimming and J lost 1 base; unmatched junction nucleotides: 5. CDR3 size: 15 residues. In nucleotides, the CDR3 is TGTGCCACCAGGGACAGGGGGTGGGGGAACACTGAAGCTTTCTTT. Translated: CATRDRGWGNTEAFF.

The chain is built from TRBV6-6 and TRBJ1-1; unclear D gene. V was cut by 4 bases and J by 0 bases, with 12 bases left in between. This CDR3 is 15 amino acids long. Germline V lookup: CDR1 MNHNY, CDR2 SVGAGI (reference sequence). CDR3 protein: CASSSPTTMNTEAFF. The CDR3 DNA reads as TGTGCCAGCAGTTCCCCGACGACTATGAACACTGAAGCTTTCTTT.

The chain combines TRBV7-3 with TRBJ2-5, with TRBD1 matching 9 bases. CDR1 and CDR2 (germline): SGHTA, FQGTGA. V dropped 2 bases and J dropped 3; count of bases not matched to a gene: 4. The CDR3 is made up of 15 amino acids. The DNA of the CDR3 is TGTGCCAGCAGCTTATACAGGGGGCGGGAAGAGACCCAGTACTTC. Protein sequence: CASSLYRGREETQYF.